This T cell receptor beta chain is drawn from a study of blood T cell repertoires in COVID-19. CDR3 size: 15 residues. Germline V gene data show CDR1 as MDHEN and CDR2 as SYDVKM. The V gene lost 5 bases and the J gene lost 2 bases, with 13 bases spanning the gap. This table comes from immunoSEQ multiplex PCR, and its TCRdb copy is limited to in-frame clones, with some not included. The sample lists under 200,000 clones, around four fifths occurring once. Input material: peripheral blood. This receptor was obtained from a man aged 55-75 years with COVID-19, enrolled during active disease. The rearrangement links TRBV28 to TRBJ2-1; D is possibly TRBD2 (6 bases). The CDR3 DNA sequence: TGTGCCAGCAGTGCGCTCGGGGGAACCTACAATGAGCAGTTCTTC. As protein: CASSALGGTYNEQFF.